The entry below gives a single TCR beta chain sequence along with its context. Its matching antigen is unknown. In the naive CD8 group, cells lacked CD45RO and were positively selected for CCR7, so terminally differentiated effector memory CD45RA+ cells were left out. Per the authors' pipeline: Junction-only immunoSEQ data arrived without quality scores, meaning filtering differed. Libraries were prepared by immunoSEQ multiplex PCR; TCRdb keeps only in-frame clonotypes and omits some of them. The V and J calls and the clone size are those of that table, but D and trimming were determined from the DNA. Among around 2.1 million clones, roughly 91% were seen once, and the ten largest hold roughly 1.7%. This sample was taken from a study of shared clonotypes between healthy human individuals. Study details: Per-donor plates numbered three CD4 naive, three CD4 memory, two CD8 naive and one CD8 memory. Points from the study as a whole: A few donors had around 5% of their naive CD4 clonotypes in common. Richness estimates generally favored naive over memory subsets.

Trimming pared 4 bases from V and 7 bases from J, leaving 23 bases between. The CDR3 contains 16 residues. Germline V CDR1 and CDR2: SGHTA, FQGNSA. This receptor was taken from a man aged 18-30 years in good health. Some clones in this sample may be carry-over from other donors' samples. The sequenced sample was naive CD8+ T cells from PBMCs. The V gene is TRBV7-2, the J gene TRBJ2-7, with a weak D call TRBD1 (6 bases). The CDR3 sequence: CASSWGPGSQTGEQYF. CDR3 nucleotides: TGTGCCAGCAGCTGGGGGCCGGGATCCCAAACGGGGGAGCAGTACTTC.